A selection of T cell receptor beta chains follows, all from one sample in a study of radiation and T cells in renal cell carcinoma. Libraries were prepared by immunoSEQ multiplex PCR; TCRdb keeps only in-frame clonotypes and omits some of them. The sample lists just over 150,000 clones, roughly 90% seen once, with about an eighth in the top ten. The sequencing used blood, collected from a patient whose treatment included radiotherapy and nephrectomy. Receptor source: a woman between 45 and 65 years old with renal cell carcinoma. Both conserved end residues are part of each CDR3. A D gene is named only where the DNA matches it firmly. Some rows have no size entry. The others give once, few or many, or a class for an expanded clone.

>TRBV13|TRBJ1-2|TRBD1|.
TGTGCCAGCAGCTTGGACAGGGGGGATGGCTACACCTTC
CASSLDRGDGYTF
>TRBV5-4|TRBJ2-1|TRBD1|once
TGTGCCAGCAGCAGAAGGGACAGGGGACGTCCCAATGAGCAGTTCTTC
CASSRRDRGRPNEQFF
>TRBV5-6|TRBJ1-4|.|.
TGTGCCAGCAGCTTGGACGAAAAACTGTTTTTT
CASSLDEKLFF
>TRBV19|TRBJ2-7|TRBD1|.
TGTGCCAGTCGGGACAGCGCTAGCTCCTACGAGCAGTACTTC
CASRDSASSYEQYF
>TRBV6-1|TRBJ1-2|.|.
TGTGCCAGCAGTGAGATCAGGGAGTATGGCTACACCTTC
CASSEIREYGYTF
>TRBV7-9|TRBJ2-1|TRBD2|.
TGTGCCAGCAGCTTCAGGTTAAGCGGGGGGGCCTATGAGCAGTTCTTC
CASSFRLSGGAYEQFF
>TRBV15|TRBJ2-5|.|.
TGTGCCACCAGCATTCAGGGTCAAGAGACCCAGTACTTC
CATSIQGQETQYF
>TRBV5-1|TRBJ1-5|.|.
TGCGCCAGCAGCTTTAACGGGCTCAATCAGCCCCAGCATTTT
CASSFNGLNQPQHF
>TRBV6-4|TRBJ2-3|TRBD2|.
TGTGCCAGCAGTGACTCGACCCTAGCGGGGGTAACAGATACGCAGTATTTT
CASSDSTLAGVTDTQYF
>TRBV19|TRBJ2-7|.|.
TGTGCCAGTAGTATTCCTGGGAGTGGCGAGCAGTACTTC
CASSIPGSGEQYF
>TRBV25-1|TRBJ2-5|.|.
TGTGCCAGCAGCCACCCGCTGGGGAGTGGAGAGACCCAGTACTTC
CASSHPLGSGETQYF
>TRBV12-5|TRBJ2-7|.|once
TGTGCTAGTGGTTTGGTAGGGCCAGGGGAGGGAGGGGAGCAGTACTTC
CASGLVGPGEGGEQYF
>TRBV7-2|TRBJ2-7|.|.
TGTGCCAGCAGCTTAGAACATCTGAGCTCCTACGAGCAGTACTTC
CASSLEHLSSYEQYF
>TRBV5-4|TRBJ2-5|.|.
TGTGCCAGCAGTCCGAGACTGGAACAAGAGACCCAGTACTTC
CASSPRLEQETQYF
>TRBV23-1|TRBJ2-5|TRBD1|.
TGCGCCAGCAGTCTCAGACAGGGGGTCCAAGAGACCCAGTACTTC
CASSLRQGVQETQYF
>TRBV4-1|TRBJ2-5|TRBD1|once
TGCGCCAGCAGCCAGGAAACCGGGACAGGGAGCGTGACGGCGTCGAAAGAGACCCAGTACTTC
CASSQETGTGSVTASKETQYF